This T cell receptor beta chain was sequenced in a study of T-cell memory formation after mild COVID-19. Germline V gene lookup returns CDR1 SGDLS and CDR2 YYNGEE. V lost 0 bases and J 6 bases, leaving 25 bases between the germline ends. The CDR3 loop spans 19 amino acids. 5'RACE primed at constant segments yielded TCR alpha and TCR beta cDNA libraries bearing sample barcodes and UMIs. TCRdb independently ran MiXCR on the 5' RACE reads; one entry per CDR3 protein. The table includes hundreds of thousands of distinct CDR3 sequences, about a sixth detected once. Findings and caveats of the study: Proof of SARS-CoV-2 specificity was absent for the second-wave clones that crested on day 37. Clones contracting across day 15 to 85 had a balanced CD4/CD8 profile; later expanding clones leaned CD4+. Cross-reactive memory appears to have joined, as suggested by some responding clones showing up in pre-infection memory.

To note about this clonotype: Antigen: not known.

The sequencing input was PBMCs or a T cell subset sorted from them (not recorded which). This sequence was found in an adult woman who had mild COVID-19 (a few samples of this study predate the infection). Cell type and time point are not known. This chain links TRBV9 with TRBJ2-1; D is unclear. The CDR3 nucleotides read TGTGCCAGCAGCGTAGCGGGTCTAGTGTCCTCCACCCTCCTCAATGAGCAGTTCTTC. Translating it yields CASSVAGLVSSTLLNEQFF.